These 6 T cell receptor beta chains were sequenced from one sample in a study of chemoradiotherapy in HPV16-positive cancers. The assay was immunoSEQ multiplex PCR, and TCRdb's table has in-frame clones only and misses some. The data show more than 30,000 clones, roughly nine tenths seen once. The specimen comprised blood, sampled from a patient who underwent chemoradiotherapy. The receptors were gathered from a human donor with HPV-associated anogenital cancer.

The V and J genes are TRBV29-1 and TRBJ2-1, with D possibly matching TRBD2 (6 bases). Germline CDR1 SQVTM, CDR2 ANQGSEA. V lost 6 bases to trimming and J lost 3 bases, with 18 bases between them. This CDR3 is 15 amino acids long. The CDR3 coding sequence is TGCAGCGTCCCCCGGACTAACTCATACTACAATGAGCAGTTCTTC. Amino acids: CSVPRTNSYYNEQFF.

This clone has more than one count but fewer than ten. This chain connects TRBV19 to TRBJ1-1, with TRBD1 matching over 8 bases. From germline, CDR1 is LNHDA and CDR2 SQIVND (reference sequence). Losses at the gene ends were 6 bases for V and 1 base for J; bases not matched to a gene: 1. The CDR3 length is 13 residues. The CDR3 region is CASRDRANTEAFF. In nucleotides, the CDR3 is TGTGCCAGTAGGGACAGGGCGAACACTGAAGCTTTCTTT.

This clone was detected once. This chain joins TRBV11-2 and TRBJ1-3, with a possible D match to TRBD1 (6 bases). Trimming removed 5 bases at V and 2 bases at J, with 16 bases between. CDR3 length: 16 amino acids. From germline, CDR1 is SGHAT and CDR2 FQNNGV. CDR3 bases: TGTGCCAGCAGCCTCCTGGGACAAGGACCTGGAAACACCATATATTTT. Protein sequence: CASSLLGQGPGNTIYF.

This chain links TRBV7-2 with TRBJ1-6; perhaps TRBD1 as D (5 bases). Germline V gene data show CDR1 as SGHTA and CDR2 as FQGNSA. This CDR3 is built from 15 residues. V lost 4 bases and J 6 bases, leaving 13 bases between the germline ends. The CDR3 sequence: CASSSSGTINSPLHF. DNA of the CDR3: TGTGCCAGCAGCTCTTCCGGGACGATTAATTCACCCCTCCACTTT.

The chain uses TRBV21-1 and TRBJ2-5; whether TRBD1, the table's D call, matches the DNA was not checked. TRBV21-1 is noted as a pseudogene. The CDR3 extends over 12 amino acids. CDR3 sequence reads: CASSKDRETQYF. DNA for the CDR3: TGTGCCAGCAGCAAAGACAGGGAGACCCAGTACTTC.

The rearrangement joins TRBV6-1 to TRBJ2-5; no firm D call. From germline, CDR1 is MNHNS and CDR2 SASEGT. The CDR3 is 15 amino acids. Trimming removed 4 bases at V and 2 bases at J, with 14 bases between. The CDR3 DNA is TGTGCCAGCAGTGCCCAAGCTGGTGGGCAAGAGACCCAGTACTTC. It encodes CASSAQAGGQETQYF.